This TCR beta chain was retrieved from a study of regulatory T cells in long-lasting Graves disease. This clonotype was found many times. This sample's time point: persistent/refractory GD, antithyroid drugs over 5 years with positive TRAb. RNA isolated from PBMCs was used to make the TCR library. The TCR beta library used iRepertoire HTBI primers with Arm-PCR amplification of CDR3. TCRdb redid the calling of the multiplex PCR reads with MiXCR, one entry per CDR3 protein. The sample holds about 310,000 distinct CDR3 sequences; around 23% are singletons and the top ten take about 61%. Deletions cut 4 bases from V and 4 bases from J, with 11 bases between. The CDR3 is 13 residues long. Germline V gene sequence: CDR1 SGHAT, CDR2 FQNNGV.

This rearrangement joins TRBV11-2 to TRBJ2-7, with a weak D call TRBD1 (6 bases). This TCR derives from a female donor with Graves disease. Sequences were derived from peripheral blood mononuclear cells (PBMCs), sampled when the disease was refractory, from a patient treated with antithyroid drugs. DNA of the CDR3: TGTGCCAGCAGCTCGAATACAGGGTACGAGCAGTACTTC. Residues: CASSSNTGYEQYF.